Shown below are 25 T cell receptor beta chains from a single sample sequenced in a study of blood T cell repertoires in COVID-19. Clones were sequenced by immunoSEQ multiplex PCR, and TCRdb holds only the in-frame ones, with some missing. The sample lists about 180,000 clones, approximately 83% seen once, with around 3.3% in the top ten. Sequencing used peripheral blood. The receptors stem from a man between 60 and 75 years old with acute or convalescent COVID-19.

The gene calls are TRBV7-9 and TRBJ1-2; D remains unclear. CDR3 length equals 12 residues. Germline CDR1 is SEHNR and CDR2 is FQNEAQ (reference sequence). V was cut by 5 bases and J by 8 bases, with 12 bases left in between. CDR3 loop: CASSRDLPGYTF. The CDR3 nucleotides read TGTGCCAGCAGCCGAGATCTTCCGGGCTACACCTTC.

The rearrangement uses TRBV21-1 and TRBJ2-1; TRBD2, as called in the table, went unchecked against the DNA. TRBV21-1 is a listed pseudogene. The CDR3 length is 18 residues. Here the CDR3 DNA reads TGTGCCAGCAGCAAAGCGTTTGGGACTAGCGGGGGATACAATGAGCAGTTCTTC. Translated, it gives CASSKAFGTSGGYNEQFF.

This clone was recorded a few times. The genes are TRBV7-2 and TRBJ2-7; TRBD2 matches at 9 bases. Germline loops: CDR1 SGHTA, CDR2 FQGNSA. Trimming removed 4 bases from V and 4 bases from J; junction bases left unmatched: 8. The CDR3 spans 15 residues. CDR3: CASSSASGNPYEQYF. As DNA, the CDR3 is TGTGCCAGCAGCTCCGCTAGCGGGAACCCATACGAGCAGTACTTC.

This clone was seen just once. The J gene is TRBJ1-2, the V gene TRBV28; D gene unclear. This CDR3 spans 14 amino acids. The V end was cut by 4 bases, the J end by 4 bases, with 13 bases between. Germline V gene lookup returns CDR1 MDHEN and CDR2 SYDVKM. CDR3 protein: CASSSPLPGYGYTF. Here the CDR3 DNA reads TGTGCCAGCAGTTCGCCCTTACCGGGCTATGGCTACACCTTC.

The chain recombines TRBV9 with TRBJ2-6; TRBD1 is a possible D gene (6 bases). CDR1 and CDR2 from the germline V gene are SGDLS and YYNGEE. This CDR3 region has 18 residues. Trimming removed 4 bases at V and 2 bases at J, with 19 bases between. CDR3 nucleotides: TGTGCCAGCAGCTACCGGGACATGATCTCTCCTGGGGCCAACGTCCTGACTTTC. This codes for CASSYRDMISPGANVLTF. Looking up the rest from reference TRBV9 and TRBJ2-6 gives the full variable domain: DSGVTQTPKHLITATGQRVTLRCSPRSGDLSVYWYQQSLDQGLQFLIQYYNGEERAKGNILERFSAQQFPDLHSELNLSSLELGDSALYFCASSYRDMISPGANVLTFGAGSRLTVL.

V gene TRBV28 combines with J gene TRBJ2-7; 12 bases are a match to TRBD2. Looked up from germline, CDR1 is MDHEN and CDR2 is SYDVKM. The CDR3 length is 16 residues. V shed 2 bases, J shed 4 bases, and the junction held 6 bases outside the gene matches. CDR3 DNA sequence: TGTGCCAGCAGTTTACGGGGACTAGCGGGCGAATACGAGCAGTACTTC. Its protein product is CASSLRGLAGEYEQYF.

The CDR3 bases are TGTGCCAGCAGTCCCACCGGACAGGCCCGGAGATCACCCCTCCACTTT. This translates into CASSPTGQARRSPLHF. V gene TRBV6-2 or TRBV6-3 combines with J gene TRBJ1-6, with 7 bases identical to TRBD1. V was clipped by 5 bases and J by 10 bases; unmatched bases: 14. Per the germline V gene, CDR1 is MNHEY and CDR2 is SVGEGT. The CDR3 is 16 residues long.

This sequence joins TRBV28 and TRBJ1-5; no clear D. The CDR3 loop spans 15 amino acids. Germline V gene lookup returns CDR1 MDHEN and CDR2 SYDVKM. V was cut by 3 bases and J by 8 bases, with 17 bases left in between. The CDR3 reads CASSFKVPFTEPQHF. The DNA for the CDR3 is TGTGCCAGCAGTTTCAAGGTCCCCTTTACAGAGCCCCAGCATTTT.

The rearrangement links TRBV2 to TRBJ2-1, with a possible D match to TRBD2 (6 bases). This CDR3 has 14 residues. The V gene's germline CDR1 is SNHLY and CDR2 FYNNEI. V was shortened by 4 bases and J by 7 bases, with 14 bases between the two germline ends. The DNA for the CDR3 is TGTGCCAGCAGTGCCAGGGTGGAGGGGAATGAGCAGTTCTTC. Translated, it gives CASSARVEGNEQFF.

A single count supports this clone. The chain recombines TRBV6-6 with TRBJ2-3, with 9 bases fitting TRBD2. After removal of 2 bases from V and 6 bases from J, the junction contained 6 bases not matched to a gene. Germline V lookup: CDR1 MNHNY, CDR2 SVGAGI (reference sequence). The CDR3 has 15 amino acids. The CDR3 bases are TGTGCCAGCAGTTACGTTGCGGGAGGGCCCGATACGCAGTATTTT. Its protein is CASSYVAGGPDTQYF.

In this sample, this clone turned up a few times. Other DNA sequences from this sample encode an identical CDR3 as well. The CDR3 reads CASSTRRGEYNEQFF. As DNA, the CDR3 is TGTGCCAGTAGTACTCGCAGGGGGGAATACAATGAGCAGTTCTTC. The V gene is TRBV19, the J gene TRBJ2-1; weak D call: TRBD1 (7 bases). CDR3 length: 15 amino acids. Germline assignment: CDR1 LNHDA and CDR2 SQIVND (reference sequence). The ends were cut back, 4 bases at V and 4 bases at J, with 14 bases in the middle.

This clone occurred once. This chain connects TRBV7-9 to TRBJ2-7; D perhaps matches TRBD1 (6 bases). The CDR3 is 13 residues long. V gave up 5 bases and J gave up 3 bases, with 11 bases separating them. Germline V gene lookup returns CDR1 SEHNR and CDR2 FQNEAQ (reference sequence). In nucleotides, the CDR3 is TGTGCCAGCAGCCCACAGGGATACTACGAGCAGTACTTC. Its translation is CASSPQGYYEQYF.

The chain recombines TRBV9 with TRBJ2-5, with 10 positions matching TRBD1. This CDR3 spans 15 amino acids. V was clipped by 0 bases and J by 3 bases; unmatched bases: 2. CDR1 is SGDLS, CDR2 YYNGEE, per germline. The CDR3 sequence is CASSVAGTGEETQYF. The CDR3 DNA reads TGTGCCAGCAGCGTAGCGGGGACAGGGGAAGAGACCCAGTACTTC.

The V call is TRBV5-8, the J call TRBJ2-5; D is unresolved. The germline CDR1 and CDR2 sequences are SGHTS and YDEGEE. V lost 2 bases and J 1 base, leaving 6 bases between the germline ends. The length of the CDR3 is 13 residues. The CDR3 protein is CASSFQVQETQYF. The CDR3 nucleotides read TGTGCCAGCAGCTTCCAGGTCCAAGAGACCCAGTACTTC.

This sequence joins TRBV3-1 (or the pseudogene TRBV3-2) and TRBJ2-1, with TRBD2 matching over 11 bases. Germline V gene sequence: CDR1 LGHDT, CDR2 YNNKEL (reference sequence). This CDR3 spans 20 amino acids. V gave up 0 bases and J gave up 0 bases; unmatched junction bases: 10. The CDR3 DNA follows: TGTGCCAGCAGCCAAGAAGCCGGGACTAGCGGTAAGAGCTCCTACAATGAGCAGTTCTTC. The encoded protein is CASSQEAGTSGKSSYNEQFF.

The V and J genes are TRBV5-1 and TRBJ2-3; D not certain. This CDR3 spans 12 amino acids. Trimming left V 2 bases short and J 2 bases short, with 3 bases between. CDR1 and CDR2 from the germline V gene are SGHRS and YFSETQ. In nucleotides, the CDR3 is TGCGCCAGCAGCTTTCACACAGATACGCAGTATTTT. Amino acid sequence: CASSFHTDTQYF.

The V call is TRBV19, the J call TRBJ2-1, with D uncertain. The CDR3 consists of 13 residues. The germline gives CDR1 LNHDA, CDR2 SQIVND (reference sequence). V gave up 3 bases and J gave up 0 bases, with 3 bases separating them. The CDR3 is CASSISSYNEQFF. The CDR3 nucleotides read TGTGCCAGTAGTATTAGCTCCTACAATGAGCAGTTCTTC.

This clone has more than one count but fewer than ten. The chain joins TRBV10-3 to TRBJ2-1, with TRBD2 matching over 9 bases. This CDR3 has 16 amino acids. V lost 4 bases and J lost 4; bases outside the gene matches: 8. CDR1 ENHRY and CDR2 SYGVKD come from the germline V gene. The CDR3 reads CAISGLAGALYNEQFF. As DNA, the CDR3 is TGTGCCATCAGTGGTTTAGCGGGAGCCCTATACAATGAGCAGTTCTTC.

The chain recombines TRBV7-2 with TRBJ1-2, with TRBD1 identical over 9 bases. J gave up 2 bases and V 3 bases, and 7 bases lay outside the gene matches. There are 16 residues in the CDR3. Germline values: CDR1 SGHTA, CDR2 FQGNSA. The CDR3 loop is CASSLGTDRGNYGYTF. Here the CDR3 DNA reads TGTGCCAGCAGCTTGGGGACTGACAGGGGGAACTATGGCTACACCTTC.

The chain couples TRBV2 to TRBJ2-7, with D tentatively TRBD2 (5 bases). V dropped 6 bases and J dropped 5 bases, with 17 bases sitting between them. CDR1 is SNHLY, CDR2 FYNNEI, per germline. This CDR3 spans 14 amino acids. CDR3 nucleotide sequence: TGTGCCAGCAGAGGGCTCTCAACGGGGAACGAGCAGTACTTC. This encodes CASRGLSTGNEQYF.

This chain uses TRBV6-2 or TRBV6-3 with TRBJ2-5, with D hard to call. Deletions cut 2 bases from V and 5 bases from J, with 3 bases between. This CDR3 contains 11 residues. Germline CDR1 reads MNHEY; CDR2 reads SVGEGT. This CDR3 is CASSYLETQYF. CDR3 nucleotides: TGTGCCAGCAGTTACCTGGAGACCCAGTACTTC.

V gene TRBV14 combines with J gene TRBJ2-7; 7 nucleotides align to TRBD1. This CDR3 contains 15 residues. Per the germline V gene, CDR1 is SGHDN and CDR2 is FVKESK. The trim removed 5 bases at V and 2 bases at J, leaving 9 bases unmatched. Here the CDR3 DNA reads TGTGCCAGCAGCTCCTACAGGGGAGCCCCCTACGAGCAGTACTTC. It yields the protein CASSSYRGAPYEQYF.

The gene calls are TRBV25-1 and TRBJ2-3; D is possibly TRBD2 (5 bases). The germline V and J ends were trimmed by 10 bases and 5 bases, with 13 bases remaining between them. There are 12 residues in the CDR3. CDR1 and CDR2 from the germline V gene are MGHDK and SYGVNS. Here the CDR3 DNA reads TGTGCCACGCTCAACGAGGGAGATACGCAGTATTTT. Residues: CATLNEGDTQYF.

The chain links TRBV29-1 to TRBJ1-2; D perhaps matches TRBD1 (5 bases). The CDR3 spans 12 residues. V was shortened by 4 bases and J by 5 bases, with 11 bases between the two germline ends. The germline gives CDR1 SQVTM, CDR2 ANQGSEA. The chain's CDR3 is CSVGRAGYGYTF. DNA for the CDR3: TGCAGCGTTGGCAGGGCGGGGTATGGCTACACCTTC.

This rearrangement joins TRBV20-1 to TRBJ2-7, with a weak D call TRBD2 (6 bases). This CDR3 has 11 amino acids. The V and J ends lost 6 bases and 9 bases respectively, with 15 bases between them. Per the germline V gene, CDR1 is DFQATT and CDR2 is SNEGSKA (reference sequence). CDR3 in DNA: TGCAGTGCCTCTCGGGGGTTAGGGCAGTACTTC. As protein: CSASRGLGQYF.